This T cell receptor beta chain was retrieved from a study of T cells after yellow fever vaccination. In the study overall: With SMART-Seq v4 Ultra Low Input, the fractions containing low cell numbers were prepared.

TCRdb reanalysed the 5' RACE reads using MiXCR and keeps one entry per CDR3 protein. This sample has tens of thousands of distinct CDR3 sequences, with roughly 6.9% found just once. Trimming removed 4 bases from V and 2 bases from J; junction bases left unmatched: 5. This CDR3 contains 14 residues. Germline CDR1 reads DFQATT; CDR2 reads SNEGSKA (reference sequence). The sample holds a few counts of this clonotype. Specimen: CD8+ T cells sorted from PBMCs, collected about 5 days after the first yellow fever vaccination. This receptor was identified in a man between 18 and 35 years old who received the YFV17D yellow fever vaccine. V usage is TRBV20-1 and J usage is TRBJ2-3; 8 bases align to TRBD2. The CDR3 DNA follows: TGCAGTGCTAACCGAGCGGGGGCCACAGATACGCAGTATTTT. This translates into CSANRAGATDTQYF.